The T cell receptor (beta chain) described here comes from a study of shared clonotypes between healthy human individuals. Whole-study results and caveats: Sorted-subset sequencing, rarefaction showed, was incomplete despite large depth.

The naive CD8 fraction comprised CD45RO-negative cells positively selected for CCR7 and excluded terminally differentiated effector memory CD45RA+ cells. Samples underwent the assay at deep level. The protocol was immunoSEQ multiplex PCR, while the TCRdb copy is restricted to in-frame clones and leaves out a portion. The sample carries about 2 million clones, about 95% recorded once. This CDR3 is built from 13 residues. Between the trimmed V and J ends, which lost 7 bases and 2 bases, there was a span of 10 bases. Germline-derived CDR1 and CDR2 are PRHDT and FYEKMQ (reference sequence). A remark on this clone: Its antigen is unidentified.

Material for sequencing was naive CD8+ T cells sorted from blood. The chain recombines TRBV13 with TRBJ2-3; D is unresolved. The receptor's source is a man in his late teens or twenties in good health. The CDR3 sequence is CASTPIDTDTQYF. CDR3 sequence (DNA): TGTGCCAGCACCCCTATAGACACAGATACGCAGTATTTT.